One and the same sample provided the 30 T cell receptor beta chains below, sequenced in a study of T cells in Graves' hyperthyroidism and ophthalmopathy. RNA transcripts gave rise to amplified TCR beta CDR3 regions. HTBI primers drove first-round RT-PCR of the TCR CDR3. TCRdb re-called the multiplex PCR reads through MiXCR, storing one row per CDR3 protein. The sample contains around 300,000 distinct CDR3 sequences, more than 11% of which appear only once. The sample was blood. Source of these receptors: a woman aged 30 to 39 with Graves' hyperthyroidism.

This clonotype has ten or more counts. This chain links TRBV29-1 with TRBJ2-5, with 8 bases fitting TRBD1. Germline CDR1 reads SQVTM; CDR2 reads ANQGSEA. V lost 3 bases to trimming and J lost 4 bases; unmatched junction nucleotides: 4. This CDR3 has 13 residues. The CDR3 bases are TGCAGCGTTGATGTCACAGGGGGAGAGACCCAGTACTTC. This gives the protein CSVDVTGGETQYF.

A few counts support this clonotype. The chain couples TRBV5-4 to TRBJ2-7, with TRBD1 matching 7 bases. The trim removed 3 bases at V and 7 bases at J, leaving 4 bases unmatched. Germline values: CDR1 SGHNT, CDR2 YYREEE (reference sequence). This CDR3 spans 12 amino acids. Written as DNA, the CDR3 is TGTGCCAGCAGCTGGTTACAGGGGGAGCAGTACTTC. Protein sequence: CASSWLQGEQYF. The full variable domain, rest sourced from reference TRBV5-4 and TRBJ2-7, is ETGVTQSPTHLIKTRGQQVTLRCSSQSGHNTVSWYQQALGQGPQFIFQYYREEENGRGNFPPRFSGLQFPNYSSELNVNALELDDSALYLCASSWLQGEQYFGPGTRLTVT.

The rearrangement links TRBV5-6 to TRBJ1-3; D possibly corresponds to TRBD1 (6 bases). The CDR3 totals 15 residues. V lost 3 bases and J 5 bases, leaving 15 bases between the germline ends. Per the germline V gene, CDR1 is SGHDT and CDR2 is YYEEEE. CDR3 DNA sequence: TGTGCCAGCAGCTGGACAGTACAGAGACGAAACACCATATATTTT. Protein: CASSWTVQRRNTIYF.

This clonotype was recorded a few times. CDR3: CASSLGGAEETQYF. The CDR3 nucleotides read TGTGCCAGCAGCTTGGGGGGCGCGGAAGAGACCCAGTACTTC. The rearrangement joins TRBV13 to TRBJ2-5, with D possibly called TRBD1 or TRBD2 (6 bases each). With 3 bases removed from V and 3 bases from J, the gap between germline ends came to 11 bases. CDR3 length: 14 amino acids. Germline V gene data show CDR1 as PRHDT and CDR2 as FYEKMQ (reference sequence).

This clonotype was found many times. Relative to the germline gene, one junction end is altered; a read error may explain this. The chain has TRBV28 and TRBJ2-1; the D is unclear. The CDR3 is 12 amino acids. Germline CDR1 and CDR2: MDHEN and SYDVKM. The CDR3 DNA sequence: TGTGCCAGCAGTTTCGGGTACATTGAGCAGTTCTTC. It specifies CASSFGYIEQFF.

This chain links TRBV20-1 with TRBJ2-7; 7 bases are shared with TRBD2. The trim removed 5 bases at V and 3 bases at J, leaving 13 bases unmatched. The CDR3 extends over 15 amino acids. Germline V gives CDR1 DFQATT, CDR2 SNEGSKA (reference sequence). The CDR3 here is CSAQTGRELHYEQYF. Written as DNA, the CDR3 is TGCAGTGCTCAGACTGGGCGGGAGCTCCACTACGAGCAGTACTTC.

This clonotype has a count of ten or more. The chain links TRBV28 to TRBJ2-5, with D unresolved. CDR1 is MDHEN and CDR2 is SYDVKM in the germline V gene. V gave up 7 bases and J gave up 3 bases, with 6 bases separating them. This CDR3 comprises 11 residues. The CDR3 protein is CASNLEETQYF. The DNA for the CDR3 is TGTGCCAGCAACCTAGAAGAGACCCAGTACTTC. The whole variable domain, remainder taken from reference TRBV28 and TRBJ2-5, is DVKVTQSSRYLVKRTGEKVFLECVQDMDHENMFWYRQDPGLGLRLIYFSYDVKMKEKGDIPEGYSVSREKKERFSLILESASTNQTSMYLCASNLEETQYFGPGTRLLVL.

This clonotype was recorded many times. This chain uses TRBV6-1 with TRBJ1-5; TRBD1 matches 8 bases. Germline CDR1 and CDR2: MNHNS and SASEGT. This CDR3 is 13 amino acids long. The V gene end was trimmed by 8 bases and the J gene end by 6 bases; junction bases not matched to a gene: 6. CDR3 in DNA: TGTGCCAGCCAGGACAGGGTGAGTCAGCCCCAGCATTTT. This sequence encodes CASQDRVSQPQHF.

Worth noting for this clonotype: Given a much more abundant clone one base away, this may be a read error. The chain links TRBV27 to TRBJ1-2, with 9 bases fitting TRBD1. The CDR3 totals 16 residues. Trimming cost V 5 bases and J 2 bases; bases outside gene matches: 9. Looked up from germline, CDR1 is MNHEY and CDR2 is SMNVEV (reference sequence). The CDR3 DNA reads TGTGCCAGCAGTCTCAGACAGGGGGTGTCAAACTATGGCTACACCTTC. Translating gives CASSLRQGVSNYGYTF.

This clonotype turned up a few times. This rearrangement joins TRBV20-1 to TRBJ2-1, with 10 bases lining up with TRBD1. This CDR3 is built from 15 residues. From germline, CDR1 is DFQATT and CDR2 SNEGSKA (reference sequence). The V and J ends lost 0 bases and 7 bases, in that order; junction bases with no gene match: 6. CDR3 nucleotide sequence: TGCAGTGCTAGAGATGGGGACAGGGGAACAAATGAGCAGTTCTTC. Amino acid sequence: CSARDGDRGTNEQFF.

This clonotype was seen many times. The CDR3 loop is CASSLSRRQFF. The CDR3 DNA reads TGTGCCAGCAGCCTCTCTCGAAGGCAGTTCTTC. This chain uses TRBV12-3 or TRBV12-4 with TRBJ2-1; no reliable D call. The CDR3 totals 11 residues. V gave up 6 bases and J gave up 12 bases, with 12 bases separating them.

This clonotype has ten or more counts. The chain is built from TRBV2 and TRBJ1-5; 9 nucleotides align to TRBD1. Germline values: CDR1 SNHLY, CDR2 FYNNEI. The CDR3 is made up of 14 amino acids. After removal of 6 bases from V and 6 bases from J, the junction contained 6 bases not matched to a gene. CDR3 nucleotides: TGTGCCAGCAGCCAGGGACAGGGAACTCAGCCCCAGCATTTT. It translates to CASSQGQGTQPQHF.

Only a few counts were recorded for this clonotype. The chain carries TRBV4-2 and TRBJ2-3; 8 nucleotides match TRBD1. The length of the CDR3 is 17 residues. With V trimmed by 0 bases and J by 1 base, 6 bases remained unmatched. The germline CDR1 and CDR2 sequences are LGHNA and YNFKEQ. The CDR3 bases are TGTGCCAGCAGCCAAGAGTCCAGGGGGCAGGGCACAGATACGCAGTATTTT. Translation: CASSQESRGQGTDTQYF.

This clonotype was detected ten times or more. This chain uses TRBV2 with TRBJ1-4; 8 bases line up with TRBD1. This CDR3 contains 14 residues. Germline CDR1 SNHLY, CDR2 FYNNEI. Trimming removed 6 bases from V and 7 bases from J; junction bases left unmatched: 7. The CDR3 DNA follows: TGTGCCAGCAGCACCCGACAGGGGCTTGAAAAACTGTTTTTT. It encodes CASSTRQGLEKLFF.

This clonotype was seen repeatedly, ten times or more. The rearrangement joins TRBV5-1 to TRBJ2-5, with D perhaps matching TRBD2 (5 bases). Germline CDR1 reads SGHRS; CDR2 reads YFSETQ. CDR3 length: 14 residues. V lost 0 bases to trimming and J lost 4 bases, with 10 bases between them. The CDR3 loop is CASSLVHGGETQYF. The CDR3 DNA reads as TGCGCCAGCAGCTTGGTACACGGAGGAGAGACCCAGTACTTC.

This clonotype was detected only a few times. The genes are TRBV12-3 or TRBV12-4 and TRBJ2-7; D is ambiguous. Trimming removed 6 bases from V and 7 bases from J, with 19 bases in between. The CDR3 has 14 residues. In DNA form, the CDR3 reads TGTGCCAGCAGCCGGCAGGATGCAGGAGTAGAGCAGTACTTC. Amino acid sequence: CASSRQDAGVEQYF.

Concerning this clonotype itself: A clone one base away is much larger, so this may be a read error. The chain employs TRBV28 and TRBJ2-1; 9 nucleotides align to TRBD2. Germline trimming cut 5 bases from V and 11 bases from J; bases unmatched to any gene: 7. Germline CDR1 and CDR2: MDHEN and SYDVKM. The CDR3 contains 13 residues. The CDR3 DNA is TGTGCCAGCAGTCTTAGCGGGAGTGATAAGCAGTTCTTC. Protein product: CASSLSGSDKQFF.

This clonotype has a count of ten or more. CDR3 sequence (DNA): TGCAGTGCTAGAGGGATGGGGATCAATCAGCCCCAGCATTTT. It specifies CSARGMGINQPQHF. The rearrangement joins TRBV20-1 to TRBJ1-5; D not resolved. Germline V gene data show CDR1 as DFQATT and CDR2 as SNEGSKA (reference sequence). The CDR3 totals 14 residues. The V end lost 1 base, the J end lost 3 bases, and 10 bases lay between the germline ends.

The V gene is TRBV7-3, the J gene TRBJ2-7; D might be TRBD1 or TRBD2, each matching 6 bases. Germline loops: CDR1 SGHTA, CDR2 FQGTGA. V lost 5 bases, J lost 0 bases, and 14 bases lay in between. The CDR3 has 15 amino acids. The CDR3 loop reads CASSPSGGLSYEQYF. The CDR3 region has the DNA TGTGCCAGCAGCCCTTCCGGGGGCCTCTCCTACGAGCAGTACTTC.

This clonotype has a count of ten or more. V usage is TRBV2 and J usage is TRBJ1-2, with unresolved D. This CDR3 has 14 amino acids. The ends were cut back, 8 bases at V and 4 bases at J, with 17 bases in the middle. CDR1 is SNHLY and CDR2 is FYNNEI in the germline V gene. CDR3 DNA sequence: TGTGCCAGCGGTGGGTCAGGACGAGGCTATGGCTACACCTTC. Protein sequence: CASGGSGRGYGYTF.

This clonotype has ten or more counts. The genes are TRBV2 and TRBJ2-3; possibly TRBD1 for D (6 bases). In germline, CDR1 is SNHLY, CDR2 FYNNEI. The CDR3 spans 11 residues. V was shortened by 3 bases and J by 8 bases, with 6 bases between the two germline ends. This chain's CDR3 is CASSDRGTQYF. In DNA, the CDR3 is TGTGCCAGCAGTGACAGGGGTACGCAGTATTTT. Together with reference TRBV2 and TRBJ2-3, the CDR3 gives the full variable domain: EPEVTQTPSHQVTQMGQEVILRCVPISNHLYFYWYRQILGQKVEFLVSFYNNEISEKSEIFDDQFSVERPDGSNFTLKIRSTKLEDSAMYFCASSDRGTQYFGPGTRLTVL.

This clonotype showed up many times. The gene calls are TRBV6-1 and TRBJ2-5; perhaps TRBD2 as D (6 bases). The CDR3 extends over 15 amino acids. V was trimmed by 5 bases and J by 5 bases, leaving 18 bases between them. Germline V gene sequence: CDR1 MNHNS, CDR2 SASEGT. The DNA of the CDR3 is TGTGCCAGCAGTCGACCACTAGCTAGGAGGGAGACCCAGTACTTC. Encoded protein: CASSRPLARRETQYF.

The gene calls are TRBV10-3 and TRBJ2-5; no clear D. Per the germline V gene, CDR1 is ENHRY and CDR2 is SYGVKD. Between the trimmed V and J ends, which lost 0 bases and 5 bases, there was a span of 4 bases. The CDR3 is made up of 12 amino acids. CDR3 residues: CAISESLETQYF. The CDR3 nucleotides read TGTGCCATCAGTGAGTCGTTGGAGACCCAGTACTTC.

For this clonotype: A read error may explain this, as a much larger clone is one base away. The chain couples TRBV6-9 to TRBJ1-1; no clear D. The length of the CDR3 is 14 residues. CDR1 is MNHGY, CDR2 SVAAGI, per germline. CDR3 residues: CVSSYTEMNTEAFF. CDR3 coding DNA: TGTGTCAGCAGTTACACCGAGATGAACACTGAAGCTTTCTTT.

V and J are TRBV7-8 and TRBJ2-1; 7 bases match TRBD2. The CDR3 is made up of 17 amino acids. The germline CDR1 and CDR2 sequences are SGHVS and FQNEAQ. J gave up 4 bases and V 1 base, and 10 bases lay outside the gene matches. This CDR3 is CASSLGVGGETYNEQFF. CDR3 DNA: TGTGCCAGCAGCTTAGGGGTGGGAGGGGAGACTTACAATGAGCAGTTCTTC.

This clonotype was detected many times. The rearrangement links TRBV30 to TRBJ2-7; tentative D call: TRBD1 (5 bases). This CDR3 comprises 14 residues. The ends were cut back, 1 base at V and 2 bases at J, with 12 bases in the middle. Germline values: CDR1 GTSNPN, CDR2 SVGIG (reference sequence). The DNA for the CDR3 is TGTGCCTGGAGTGCTTCAGGGAACGCCTACGAGCAGTACTTC. This encodes CAWSASGNAYEQYF.

The chain combines TRBV14 with TRBJ2-7; D is unresolved. V lost 0 bases to trimming and J lost 4 bases, with 16 bases between them. From germline, CDR1 is SGHDN and CDR2 FVKESK. The CDR3 is made up of 16 amino acids. In nucleotides, the CDR3 is TGTGCCAGCAGCCAAGATTATGTGGGCCTCGGGTACGAGCAGTACTTC. Protein: CASSQDYVGLGYEQYF.

In DNA form, the CDR3 reads TGTGCCTCAGCAGCGGTCTCTGGGGCCAACGTCCTGACTTTC. It is translated as CASAAVSGANVLTF. The chain recombines TRBV2 with TRBJ2-6; D perhaps matches TRBD2 (5 bases). Germline CDR1 SNHLY, CDR2 FYNNEI. The V end was cut by 11 bases, the J end by 0 bases, with 11 bases between. CDR3 length equals 14 residues.

This clonotype was seen many times. The genes are TRBV2 and TRBJ1-3; no reliable D call. Germline V gives CDR1 SNHLY, CDR2 FYNNEI. Trimming removed 8 bases from V and 1 base from J, with 15 bases in between. This CDR3 is 15 amino acids long. This chain's CDR3 is CASSRDGISGNTIYF. The CDR3 DNA reads TGTGCCAGCTCGAGGGATGGCATTTCTGGAAACACCATATATTTT.

This clonotype was recorded at least ten times. This chain joins TRBV7-9 and TRBJ2-2, with 9 bases lining up with TRBD2. Germline V CDR1 and CDR2: SEHNR, FQNEAQ (reference sequence). The CDR3 consists of 15 residues. V lost 6 bases and J lost 2; bases outside the gene matches: 4. The CDR3 nucleotides read TGTGCCAGCAGACCGGGACTAGCTAACACCGGGGAGCTGTTTTTT. Its protein product is CASRPGLANTGELFF.